The 24 T cell receptor beta chains below all came from one sample that was sequenced in a study of vaccination and CD4 T cells after COVID-19. What these receptors recognize is not known. Cultured CD4+ T cells had their DNA profiled by the Oncomine TCR Beta short-read assay. One entry per CDR3 protein, called by TCRdb with MiXCR from the PCR reads. Of 9,500 to 10,000 distinct CDR3 sequences listed, 51% were seen once; the top ten hold roughly 22%. Treatment denoted: approximately nine-day PBMC culture with coronavirus spike peptide pools or control peptides (ViraFEST assay). Material for sequencing was CD4+ T cells from blood, cultured in vitro. The receptors were sampled from a human donor who had recovered from COVID-19.

This rearrangement joins TRBV2 to TRBJ1-5; D possibly corresponds to TRBD1 (5 bases). Trimming pared 7 bases from V and 2 bases from J, leaving 9 bases between. From germline, CDR1 is SNHLY and CDR2 FYNNEI. This CDR3 comprises 13 residues. The CDR3 loop reads CASTAGGNQPQHF. As DNA, the CDR3 is TGTGCCAGCACGGCGGGGGGCAATCAGCCCCAGCATTTT.

This CDR3 is CASSEGGIQPQHF. DNA for the CDR3: TGTGCCAGCAGTGAGGGGGGAATTCAGCCCCAGCATTTT. The rearrangement links TRBV6-1 to TRBJ1-5, with D possibly being TRBD1 (5 bases). Trimming took 3 bases from V and 6 from J, leaving 9 bases between them. There are 13 residues in the CDR3. Germline V CDR1 and CDR2: MNHNS, SASEGT.

This clonotype appeared a few times. The V and J genes are TRBV5-4 and TRBJ1-1, with unresolved D. Germline V gene lookup returns CDR1 SGHNT and CDR2 YYREEE (reference sequence). The length of the CDR3 is 14 residues. Between the trimmed V and J ends, which lost 4 bases and 0 bases, there was a span of 10 bases. The CDR3 DNA reads TGTGCCAGCAGCCGGGGAGGATTGAACACTGAAGCTTTCTTT. As protein: CASSRGGLNTEAFF.

This clonotype was counted between two and nine times. The J gene is TRBJ2-5, the V gene TRBV20-1, with D perhaps given as TRBD1 or TRBD2 (5 bases each). Germline CDR1 reads DFQATT; CDR2 reads SNEGSKA (reference sequence). This CDR3 is 12 amino acids long. V dropped 1 base and J dropped 9 bases, with 12 bases sitting between them. The CDR3 nucleotides read TGCAGTGCTAGAGTGGCCGGGGCGGCCCAGTACTTC. Translation gives CSARVAGAAQYF.

This clonotype has just one count. The chain couples TRBV18 to TRBJ1-1; the match to TRBD1 covers 9 bases. Germline lookup yields CDR1 KGHSH and CDR2 LQKENI. There are 16 residues in the CDR3. With V trimmed by 4 bases and J by 2 bases, 8 bases remained unmatched. The CDR3 reads CASSRGQGGANTEAFF. The CDR3, as DNA: TGTGCCAGCTCACGGGGACAGGGAGGTGCTAACACTGAAGCTTTCTTT.

The chain has TRBV2 and TRBJ1-2; no reliable D call. Germline-derived CDR1 and CDR2 are SNHLY and FYNNEI. Trimming shortened V by 8 bases and J by 1 base, and 8 bases separated the two germline ends. The CDR3 runs to 12 residues. The CDR3: CASGQRNYGYTF. CDR3 nucleotides: TGTGCCAGCGGTCAGCGTAACTATGGCTACACCTTC.

V gene TRBV20-1 combines with J gene TRBJ1-6, with D uncertain. The CDR3 length is 14 residues. Deletions cut 0 bases from V and 7 bases from J, with 10 bases between. Germline assignment: CDR1 DFQATT and CDR2 SNEGSKA (reference sequence). The CDR3, as DNA: TGCAGTGCTAGAGAGGCCCTCCTAAATTCACCCCTCCACTTT. This gives the protein CSAREALLNSPLHF.

CDR3 sequence reads: CASSGRTFEAFF. The CDR3 DNA is TGTGCCAGTAGCGGGAGGACGTTCGAAGCTTTCTTT. The rearrangement uses TRBV19 and TRBJ1-1; no reliable D call. V gave up 6 bases and J gave up 8 bases, with 13 bases separating them. The V gene's germline CDR1 is LNHDA and CDR2 SQIVND (reference sequence). This CDR3 has 12 residues. The full variable domain, with the rest looked up from reference TRBV19 and TRBJ1-1, is DGGITQSPKYLFRKEGQNVTLSCEQNLNHDAMYWYRQDPGQGLRLIYYSQIVNDFQKGDIAEGYSVSREKKESFPLTVTSAQKNPTAFYLCASSGRTFEAFFGQGTRLTVV.

This clonotype was counted between two and nine times. V and J are TRBV27 and TRBJ1-1; tentative D call: TRBD1 (5 bases). The CDR3 length is 13 residues. V lost 8 bases and J lost 4, with 14 bases in between. The germline V gene has CDR1 MNHEY and CDR2 SMNVEV (reference sequence). CDR3 coding DNA: TGTGCCAGCTGTCCCAGGGAGGGCACTGAAGCTTTCTTT. Translated: CASCPREGTEAFF.

Only a few counts were recorded for this clonotype. The chain has TRBV7-2 and TRBJ1-3; D gene ambiguous. With 3 bases removed from V and 0 bases from J, the gap between germline ends came to 6 bases. This CDR3 region has 14 residues. Germline V gene data show CDR1 as SGHTA and CDR2 as FQGNSA. The CDR3 loop is CASSLLISGNTIYF. For the CDR3, the DNA is TGTGCCAGCAGCTTGCTCATCTCTGGAAACACCATATATTTT.

The chain couples TRBV4-3 to TRBJ1-2, with D possibly being TRBD1 (6 bases). Trimming stripped 0 bases from V and 0 bases from J, with 11 bases between. Germline lookup yields CDR1 LGHNA and CDR2 YSLEER. This CDR3 region has 16 residues. The DNA of the CDR3 is TGCGCCAGCAGCCAAGATGGGGGGGCTTCTAACTATGGCTACACCTTC. Translated: CASSQDGGASNYGYTF.

The chain links TRBV28 to TRBJ1-6; maybe TRBD1 (5 bases). V dropped 8 bases and J dropped 7 bases, with 15 bases sitting between them. The CDR3 has 14 amino acids. The germline gives CDR1 MDHEN, CDR2 SYDVKM. This CDR3 is CASGTGTVNSPLHF. As DNA, the CDR3 is TGTGCCAGCGGCACCGGGACTGTGAATTCACCCCTCCACTTT. Together with reference TRBV28 and TRBJ1-6, the CDR3 gives the full variable domain: DVKVTQSSRYLVKRTGEKVFLECVQDMDHENMFWYRQDPGLGLRLIYFSYDVKMKEKGDIPEGYSVSREKKERFSLILESASTNQTSMYLCASGTGTVNSPLHFGNGTRLTVT.

This clonotype was counted a few times. V usage is TRBV7-9 and J usage is TRBJ2-5; D may correspond to TRBD1 or TRBD2 (5 bases each). Germline CDR1 is SEHNR and CDR2 is FQNEAQ (reference sequence). This CDR3 has 10 amino acids. V dropped 5 bases and J dropped 7 bases, with 5 bases sitting between them. The CDR3 spells CASSGGTQYF. CDR3 DNA: TGTGCCAGCAGCGGGGGGACCCAGTACTTC.

The genes are TRBV6-1 and TRBJ1-6; D unresolved. V was shortened by 1 base and J by 1 base, with 14 bases between the two germline ends. CDR3 length: 18 amino acids. Germline CDR1 and CDR2: MNHNS and SASEGT. CDR3 protein: CASSEVGGGRSYNSPLHF. Written as DNA, the CDR3 is TGTGCCAGCAGTGAAGTCGGAGGTGGTAGGTCCTATAATTCACCCCTCCACTTT.

This chain joins TRBV20-1 and TRBJ2-3; 11 bases agree with TRBD1. The V gene's germline CDR1 is DFQATT and CDR2 SNEGSKA (reference sequence). With V trimmed by 5 bases and J by 3 bases, 7 bases remained unmatched. The CDR3 is 15 residues long. In DNA form, the CDR3 reads TGCAGTGCTCGCTGGACAGGGGGCGCGACAGATACGCAGTATTTT. Its translation: CSARWTGGATDTQYF.

The CDR3 region has the DNA TGTGCCAGCAGTGGGGACAGGGGGAACACTGAAGCTTTCTTT. Its translation is CASSGDRGNTEAFF. The chain joins TRBV2 to TRBJ1-1; TRBD1 aligns across 10 bases. Losses at the gene ends were 4 bases for V and 1 base for J; bases not matched to a gene: 0. CDR3 size: 14 residues. In germline, CDR1 is SNHLY, CDR2 FYNNEI.

This clonotype showed up just once. One end of the junction varies from germline; a read error may be responsible. The CDR3 region is CGGEGPISGNTIYF. The CDR3 DNA reads as TGTGGAGGGGAGGGCCCAATCTCTGGAAACACCATATATTTT. V usage is TRBV20-1 and J usage is TRBJ1-3, with D possibly matching TRBD1 (5 bases). This CDR3 comprises 14 residues. Germline V gene sequence: CDR1 DFQATT, CDR2 SNEGSKA (reference sequence).

This chain uses TRBV7-2 with TRBJ2-2; tentative D call: TRBD1 (5 bases). CDR1 is SGHTA, CDR2 FQGNSA, per germline. The CDR3 length is 17 residues. V was clipped by 7 bases and J by 0 bases, with 18 bases between them. The CDR3 region is CASTPRAGQTNTGELFF. The CDR3 DNA sequence: TGTGCCAGCACCCCACGGGCAGGACAAACGAACACCGGGGAGCTGTTTTTT.

The chain is built from TRBV24-1 and TRBJ2-7, with D possibly matching TRBD2 (6 bases). The CDR3 runs to 13 residues. V lost 3 bases, J lost 12 bases, and 17 bases lay in between. Germline CDR1 and CDR2: KGHDR and SFDVKD. CDR3 sequence reads: CATSDPRGLRLYF. CDR3 in DNA: TGTGCCACCAGTGATCCCCGGGGACTCCGTCTGTACTTC.

V gene TRBV6-1 combines with J gene TRBJ2-3, with D possibly being TRBD1 (6 bases). The CDR3 consists of 15 residues. Deletions cut 6 bases from V and 6 bases from J, with 19 bases between. Germline V gene sequence: CDR1 MNHNS, CDR2 SASEGT. The CDR3 DNA sequence: TGTGCCAGCAGACGGACCAGGGGTCCTCAGGATACGCAGTATTTT. Translated, it gives CASRRTRGPQDTQYF.

The chain links TRBV2 to TRBJ1-4; 9 bases line up with TRBD1. Germline CDR1 SNHLY, CDR2 FYNNEI. With V trimmed by 5 bases and J by 3 bases, 4 bases remained unmatched. The CDR3 length is 15 residues. Written as DNA, the CDR3 is TGTGCCAGCAGTCCCAGGACAGGGGCTAATGAAAAACTGTTTTTT. Protein product: CASSPRTGANEKLFF.

The chain recombines TRBV5-1 with TRBJ1-1; D is ambiguous. The CDR3 spans 14 residues. From germline, CDR1 is SGHRS and CDR2 YFSETQ. Deletions cut 1 base from V and 0 bases from J, with 7 bases between. CDR3 nucleotides: TGCGCCAGCAGCTTGTTACAGATGAACACTGAAGCTTTCTTT. Translation gives CASSLLQMNTEAFF.

The V and J genes are TRBV19 and TRBJ2-7; 7 bases fit TRBD2. The CDR3 is 13 amino acids. Looked up from germline, CDR1 is LNHDA and CDR2 is SQIVND (reference sequence). J was trimmed by 5 bases and V by 6 bases; bases with no gene match: 7. The CDR3 sequence: CASRTRGTDEQYF. The CDR3 DNA is TGTGCCAGTAGGACGCGGGGGACGGACGAGCAGTACTTC.

CDR3 coding DNA: TGTGCCAGCAGTTCGAGCCTCGGCTTCGGCATTCAGTACTTC. As protein: CASSSSLGFGIQYF. The V call is TRBV28, the J call TRBJ2-4, with D unclear. The V gene lost 4 bases and the J gene lost 9 bases, with 16 bases spanning the gap. The germline V gene encodes CDR1 MDHEN and CDR2 SYDVKM. This CDR3 spans 14 amino acids.